This TCR beta chain derives from a study of identical twins. Study-wide findings and caveats: Potential partial confounding of zero-insertion analyses by invariant MAIT and iNKT cells was noted. Out-of-frame alpha sequences shared by twins showed excess low generation probability. Cross-sectional statistical analysis, not tracking of the same donors, underpinned the conclusions.

TCRdb processed the 5' RACE reads anew with MiXCR; each CDR3 protein has one entry. In the table there are some 240,000 distinct CDR3 sequences, about 8.3% of which are singletons. Germline V CDR1 and CDR2: SGHAT, FQNNGV. V was trimmed by 5 bases and J by 2 bases, leaving 11 bases between them. This CDR3 region has 14 residues. As regards this clonotype: Its target is not known.

These records were also assigned to another study, of yellow fever vaccine responses in identical twins.

This clonotype was obtained from a woman between 18 and 29 years old in good health. The sample comprised CD8+ T cells sorted from blood. This rearrangement joins TRBV11-2 to TRBJ2-3; D could derive from TRBD1 or TRBD2 (6 bases each). The CDR3 DNA reads as TGTGCCAGCAGCCAGGAGGGGGTCACAGATACGCAGTATTTT. It specifies CASSQEGVTDTQYF.